These T cell receptor beta chains were read from a single sample in a study of shared clonotypes between healthy human individuals. The repertoire was sequenced with immunoSEQ multiplex PCR; TCRdb's copy has only in-frame clones and lacks some. The sample has some 2.1 million clones, approximately 95% seen once. The source material was naive CD8+ T cells sorted from blood. These receptors were collected from a man younger than 35 in good health. The CDR3 runs from the conserved cysteine through the conserved F or W. Each record gives: clone size, V gene, CDR3 length, J gene, CDR3 protein. Expanded clones are given a class, and other clones once, few, many or no size at all.

abundance: -; v_gene: TRBV6-5; len: 14; j_gene: TRBJ1-3; CDR3aa: CASSLAGSGNTIYF
abundance: -; v_gene: TRBV15; len: 17; j_gene: TRBJ2-3; CDR3aa: CATSTSGGRGEVDTQYF
abundance: -; v_gene: TRBV18; len: 15; j_gene: TRBJ2-7; CDR3aa: CASSPGQGSSYEQYF
abundance: -; v_gene: TRBV28; len: 14; j_gene: TRBJ2-7; CDR3aa: CASSWGLAGAEQYF
abundance: -; v_gene: TRBV19; len: 15; j_gene: TRBJ2-7; CDR3aa: CASSFSGDQTYEQYF
abundance: -; v_gene: TRBV9; len: 16; j_gene: TRBJ1-6; CDR3aa: CASSVRDASYNSPLHF
abundance: -; v_gene: TRBV30; len: 17; j_gene: TRBJ2-1; CDR3aa: CASTTGAGGGSYNEQFF
abundance: -; v_gene: TRBV6-1; len: 13; j_gene: TRBJ1-2; CDR3aa: CASRMTVNYGYTF
abundance: -; v_gene: TRBV30; len: 12; j_gene: TRBJ1-6; CDR3aa: CAWSKPNSPLHF
abundance: -; v_gene: TRBV19; len: 14; j_gene: TRBJ2-1; CDR3aa: CASSWRQGYNEQFF
abundance: -; v_gene: TRBV5-6; len: 14; j_gene: TRBJ1-1; CDR3aa: CASSFGTEHTEAFF
abundance: -; v_gene: TRBV4-1; len: 14; j_gene: TRBJ2-1; CDR3aa: CASSLRPSEYEQFF
abundance: -; v_gene: TRBV5-4; len: 16; j_gene: TRBJ2-1; CDR3aa: CASSHQTAGGPNEQFF
abundance: once; v_gene: TRBV19; len: 16; j_gene: TRBJ1-2; CDR3aa: CASTLLTTGDSSGYTF
abundance: -; v_gene: TRBV11-2; len: 15; j_gene: TRBJ2-7; CDR3aa: CASSFGAGPGYEQYF
abundance: once; v_gene: TRBV27; len: 12; j_gene: TRBJ2-7; CDR3aa: CASSQSGYEQYF
abundance: -; v_gene: TRBV6-6; len: 16; j_gene: TRBJ2-5; CDR3aa: CASSARQPQPGETQYF
abundance: -; v_gene: TRBV5-6; len: 16; j_gene: TRBJ1-1; CDR3aa: CASSLGGTGWDTEAFF
abundance: -; v_gene: TRBV4-1; len: 16; j_gene: TRBJ1-4; CDR3aa: CASSQVLQGEQEKLFF
abundance: -; v_gene: TRBV14; len: 15; j_gene: TRBJ2-7; CDR3aa: CASSQDGDRAYEQYF
abundance: -; v_gene: TRBV5-1; len: 19; j_gene: TRBJ2-1; CDR3aa: CASSLDPSGRLSSYNEQFF
abundance: -; v_gene: TRBV5-4; len: 13; j_gene: TRBJ1-2; CDR3aa: CASSEGQGRGYTF
abundance: -; v_gene: TRBV6-5; len: 15; j_gene: TRBJ1-2; CDR3aa: CASSYSNGGSYGYTF
abundance: -; v_gene: TRBV29-1; len: 14; j_gene: TRBJ2-7; CDR3aa: CSVAGQGLAYEQYF
abundance: -; v_gene: TRBV7-9; len: 15; j_gene: TRBJ2-3; CDR3aa: CASSISGYYTDTQYF
abundance: -; v_gene: TRBV7-6; len: 13; j_gene: TRBJ2-7; CDR3aa: CASSSDWNGEQYF
abundance: -; v_gene: TRBV6-1; len: 15; j_gene: TRBJ1-4; CDR3aa: CASSELTGSNEKLFF
abundance: -; v_gene: TRBV6-5; len: 13; j_gene: TRBJ2-1; CDR3aa: CASSYPEGDEQFF
abundance: -; v_gene: TRBV15; len: 14; j_gene: TRBJ1-5; CDR3aa: CATSTTIGDEPQHF
abundance: -; v_gene: TRBV5-4; len: 14; j_gene: TRBJ2-6; CDR3aa: CASSWRSGANVLTF
abundance: -; v_gene: TRBV27; len: 14; j_gene: TRBJ1-3; CDR3aa: CASSLAPPGNTIYF
abundance: -; v_gene: TRBV4-1; len: 17; j_gene: TRBJ2-3; CDR3aa: CASSRGARQVSTDTQYF
abundance: -; v_gene: TRBV12-5; len: 14; j_gene: TRBJ1-5; CDR3aa: CASGLSGSNQPQHF
abundance: -; v_gene: TRBV4-1; len: 12; j_gene: TRBJ1-1; CDR3aa: CASSQDGPEAFF
abundance: -; v_gene: TRBV30; len: 13; j_gene: TRBJ2-1; CDR3aa: CAWSYGTSNEQFF
abundance: -; v_gene: TRBV2; len: 16; j_gene: TRBJ2-1; CDR3aa: CASSEGGTGIYNEQFF
abundance: -; v_gene: TRBV9; len: 16; j_gene: TRBJ2-5; CDR3aa: CASSDRGTATQETQYF